A selection of T cell receptor beta chains follows, all from one sample in a study of cytomegalovirus exposure and HLA in healthy donors. Here immunoSEQ multiplex PCR was the method, and the copy in TCRdb shows in-frame clones only, minus some. This repertoire shows about 150,000 clones, around 88% found once; its top ten account for around 22%. Sequencing was done on a sample of PBMCs. The receptors shown here come from a man aged 18 to 30 in good health and CMV-seropositive. Both conserved end residues are part of each CDR3. D genes are given only for firm matches. For some rows the clone size is stated as once, few or many, or as a class when expanded; others skip it.

TGTGCCAGCAGGACCGGCGGCTATGGCTACACCTTC	CASRTGGYGYTF	NA	NA	TRBJ1-2	TRBV27
TGCGCCAGCAGCCAACCGGGGATGGGGAACACCATATATTTT	CASSQPGMGNTIYF	NA	NA	TRBJ1-3	TRBV4-3
TGTGCCAGCAGCCCCCAGGGTGGAAATGAGCAGTTCTTC	CASSPQGGNEQFF	NA	few	TRBJ2-1	TRBV11-3
TGTGCCAGCAGCTCCGGACCAGGGAACAATGAGCAGTTCTTC	CASSSGPGNNEQFF	NA	NA	TRBJ2-1	TRBV5-6
TGCGCCAGCAGCCCAGATGGGCAGTCATACTCTGGAAACACCATATATTTT	CASSPDGQSYSGNTIYF	NA	NA	TRBJ1-3	TRBV4-3
TGCGCCAGCAGTGACTGGACAATGAACACTGAAGCTTTCTTT	CASSDWTMNTEAFF	NA	few	TRBJ1-1	TRBV10-1
TGTGCCAGCAGCCCAGGCTCAGGGTGGAACATTCAGTACTTC	CASSPGSGWNIQYF	NA	NA	TRBJ2-4	TRBV7-9
TGTGCCAGCAGTTTGGAGGGACTTAATTCACCCCTCCACTTT	CASSLEGLNSPLHF	NA	NA	TRBJ1-6	TRBV27
TGTGCCAGCAGCTTAAGAGGTGAAAAACTGTTTTTT	CASSLRGEKLFF	NA	NA	TRBJ1-4	TRBV7-9
TGCGCCAGCAGCTTAGGGCGGGGGGAAGAGACCCAGTACTTC	CASSLGRGEETQYF	TRBD2	NA	TRBJ2-5	TRBV5-1
TGCAGTGGAGAAGACAGAGACGAGCAGTACTTC	CSGEDRDEQYF	NA	NA	TRBJ2-7	TRBV20-1
TGCAGCGTTGGACCCCGGAGTAGCACTGAAGCTTTCTTT	CSVGPRSSTEAFF	NA	NA	TRBJ1-1	TRBV29-1
TGTGCCACCAGCAGAGGGGGAGGAGTAGATGGCTACACCTTC	CATSRGGGVDGYTF	NA	NA	TRBJ1-2	TRBV15
TGTGCCAGCAGCGTTTGGGATGGAGGCGAGCAGTACTTC	CASSVWDGGEQYF	NA	few	TRBJ2-7	TRBV7-9
TGCGCCAGCAGCTTGGGGCAGGCCCTCCAAGAGACCCAGTACTTC	CASSLGQALQETQYF	NA	NA	TRBJ2-5	TRBV5-1
TGTGCCAGCACACGGGGGGCTGGAAACACCATATATTTT	CASTRGAGNTIYF	NA	NA	TRBJ1-3	TRBV6-5
TGTGCCAGCAGCCAGAGGGGGCAAGAGACCCAGTACTTC	CASSQRGQETQYF	NA	once	TRBJ2-5	TRBV7-3
TGTGCCAGCAGTCCAACAGGTTATAATCAGCCCCAGCATTTT	CASSPTGYNQPQHF	NA	NA	TRBJ1-5	TRBV28
TGTGCCAGCAGCCCGACAGGGGTGGCAGGCGAGCAGTACTTC	CASSPTGVAGEQYF	TRBD1	NA	TRBJ2-7	TRBV4-2
TGTGCCAGCAGCTGGGGACACCTAACCCCTAACTATGGCTACACCTTC	CASSWGHLTPNYGYTF	NA	NA	TRBJ1-2	TRBV7-2
TGTGCCAGCAGCCTCCTGGGACAGGGGGCGGGTGGTAATGAAAAACTGTTTTTT	CASSLLGQGAGGNEKLFF	TRBD1	NA	TRBJ1-4	TRBV7-6
TGTGCCAGCAGCCCCCGTGGGGGGGAATTATTTTTGGACTATGGCTACACCTTC	CASSPRGGELFLDYGYTF	NA	few	TRBJ1-2	TRBV5-6